Listed below are T cell receptor beta chains from one sample, sequenced in a study of T cells in tuberculosis. The table came from immunoSEQ multiplex PCR; TCRdb's copy has only in-frame clones and leaves some out. Among approximately 57,000 clones listed, approximately 91% were seen once. Material: CD1b-GMM tetramer-negative cells sorted from PBMCs. The receptors were gathered from an adult woman with latent tuberculosis. Each CDR3 is given with its conserved first and last residue. Only some rows state a clone size, as once, few, many or a class for expanded clones.

j_gene | abundance | v_gene | CDR3aa
TRBJ2-1 | . | TRBV5-1 | CASSFTSGLTYNEQFF
TRBJ2-7 | . | TRBV5-1 | CASSFLGDRFAEQYF
TRBJ1-4 | . | TRBV27 | CASSPTFQGAREKLFF
TRBJ1-2 | . | TRBV7-2 | CASSFGTVYGYTF
TRBJ1-1 | . | TRBV5-1 | CARKGQGVVDTEAFF
TRBJ1-1 | . | TRBV4-1 | CASSPMGQEKAFF
TRBJ1-1 | . | TRBV4-3 | CASSQDLLLISRAFF
TRBJ2-2 | . | TRBV10-3 | CAISESTGVAGNTGELFF
TRBJ2-1 | . | TRBV4-3 | CASSQGTSGFGEQFF
TRBJ1-2 | . | TRBV2 | CASSPGMDYGYTF
TRBJ2-5 | . | TRBV4-1 | CASSLGHREETQYF
TRBJ1-3 | . | TRBV7-6 | CASSLGPQGAGNTIYF
TRBJ1-6 | . | TRBV12-1 | CASIMTGNGLGSNSPLHF
. | . | TRBV7-2 | CASSFVGSYNEQFF
TRBJ2-1 | few | TRBV7-8 | CASSLVGLAENNEQFF
TRBJ1-1 | . | TRBV19 | CASTQTGVNTEAFF
TRBJ2-2 | once | TRBV6-5 | CASSYSRQGIGELFF
TRBJ2-7 | . | TRBV4-2 | CASSQEHQSYEQYF
TRBJ2-5 | . | TRBV5-1 | CASSLGTSGGYQETQYF
TRBJ2-1 | . | TRBV9 | CASSVSSGVYNEQFF
TRBJ1-6 | . | TRBV7-2 | CASSPSTGFNSPLHF
TRBJ2-1 | . | TRBV4-1 | CASSHTGTSGANEQFF
TRBJ2-1 | . | TRBV29-1 | CSARTGVPGEQFF
TRBJ2-3 | . | TRBV4-1 | CASSQDPSGRDTGTDTQYF
TRBJ2-1 | . | TRBV5-4 | CASSSTSGPYNEQFF
TRBJ2-4 | . | TRBV7-9 | CASSPGLAGSKNIQYF
TRBJ2-7 | . | TRBV7-2 | CASRIGREVGQQYF
TRBJ1-2 | . | TRBV5-1 | CASSLELPNYGYTF
TRBJ2-2 | few | TRBV6-5 | CASSSRGAGTGELFF
TRBJ1-2 | . | TRBV28 | CASRSSGTYGYTF
TRBJ1-1 | . | TRBV10-3 | CASSGLTGSGTEAFF
TRBJ2-3 | . | TRBV5-1 | CASSGSLSSGGPSTDTQYF